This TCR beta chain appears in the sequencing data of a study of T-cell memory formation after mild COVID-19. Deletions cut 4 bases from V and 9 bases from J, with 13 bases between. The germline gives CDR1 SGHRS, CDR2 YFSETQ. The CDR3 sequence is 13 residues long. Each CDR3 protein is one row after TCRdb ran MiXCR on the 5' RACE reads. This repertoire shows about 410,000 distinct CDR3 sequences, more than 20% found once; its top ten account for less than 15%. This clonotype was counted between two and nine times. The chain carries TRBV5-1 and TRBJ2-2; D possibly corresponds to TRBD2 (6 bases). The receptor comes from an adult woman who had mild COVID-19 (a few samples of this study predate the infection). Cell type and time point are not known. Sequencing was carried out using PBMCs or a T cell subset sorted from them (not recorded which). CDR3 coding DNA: TGCGCCAGCAGCCCAGTGGGGGACTGGGAGCTGTTTTTT. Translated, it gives CASSPVGDWELFF.